The clone carrying this TCR beta chain was detected only once. Its antigen is not identified. Trimming cost V 3 bases and J 5 bases, with 17 bases left between them. The CDR3 spans 15 residues. Germline CDR1 is SGDLS and CDR2 is YYNGEE. Sample-barcoded 5' priming and a J-beta primer mix drove a second PCR of roughly 6 to 12 cycles. TCRdb independently ran MiXCR on the 5' RACE reads; one entry per CDR3 protein. The sample lists fewer than 2,000,000 distinct CDR3 sequences; about 31% were seen once. The data belong to a study of blood T cells in healthy people across ages. Study results and caveats: Age brought a roughly linear fall in TCR beta diversity measured per million T cells.

The sequence came from a young woman in good health. The material sequenced was blood. The gene calls are TRBV9 and TRBJ2-5; D possibly corresponds to TRBD1 (5 bases). The chain's CDR3 is CASSGPIVGAETQYF. The CDR3 bases are TGTGCCAGCAGCGGGCCTATTGTTGGGGCGGAGACCCAGTACTTC.